This T cell receptor (beta chain) was recovered during a study of T-cell reconstitution after alpha-beta-depleted transplantation in children. Germline CDR1 reads KGHSH; CDR2 reads LQKENI. The CDR3 is made up of 12 amino acids. V dropped 4 bases and J dropped 4 bases, with 4 bases sitting between them. Preparation of the TCRbeta library used unique molecular identifiers. MiXCR was run by TCRdb on the PCR reads, yielding one entry per CDR3 protein. The repertoire consists of over 100,000 distinct CDR3 sequences, with around 10% occurring once and the leading ten covering about 34%. At least ten counts were recorded for this clonotype. Its target is not known. Study results and caveats: Newly generated T cells supplied most T-cell counts and diversity one year post-transplant. Some patients owed their high day-60 TCRbeta diversity to surviving recipient T cells and thymic progenitors.

The sample here was PBMCs, taken before TCRalphabeta/CD19-depleted stem cell transplant. The clonotype comes from a boy aged 2 to 10 with acute lymphoblastic leukemia, due to receive a stem cell transplant. This chain connects TRBV18 to TRBJ2-2; D remains ambiguous. The CDR3 nucleotides are TGTGCCAGCTCACACAGCACCGGGGAGCTGTTTTTT. Translating gives CASSHSTGELFF.